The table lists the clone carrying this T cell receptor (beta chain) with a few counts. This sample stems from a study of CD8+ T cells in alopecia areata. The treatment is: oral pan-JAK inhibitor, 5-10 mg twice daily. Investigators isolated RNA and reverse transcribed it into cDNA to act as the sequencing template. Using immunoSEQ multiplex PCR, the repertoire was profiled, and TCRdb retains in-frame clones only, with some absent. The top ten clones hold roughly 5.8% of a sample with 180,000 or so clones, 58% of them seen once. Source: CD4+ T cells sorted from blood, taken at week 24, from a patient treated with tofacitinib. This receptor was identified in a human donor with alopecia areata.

The CDR3 DNA is TGTGCCAGCAGTTTATCGCGGGAGACCCAGTACTTC. Amino acids: CASSLSRETQYF. The chain recombines TRBV28 with TRBJ2-5; D is undetermined. The germline V gene encodes CDR1 MDHEN and CDR2 SYDVKM. The CDR3 runs 12 residues. With 1 base removed from V and 5 bases from J, the gap between germline ends came to 5 bases.